Listed below are T cell receptor beta chains from one sample, sequenced in a study of blood T cell repertoires in COVID-19. The assay was immunoSEQ multiplex PCR, and TCRdb's table has in-frame clones only and misses some. This table holds about 180,000 clones, approximately 81% found once. The material sequenced was peripheral blood. These receptors all come from a man younger than 35 with active or convalescent COVID-19. CDR3s include the opening cysteine and the closing phenylalanine or tryptophan. Fields, in order: V gene, D gene, clone size, J gene, CDR3 DNA, CDR3 protein. The D gene is left open where the match is weak. Clone size appears in some rows only: once, few, many, or a class for an expanded clone.

TRBV18	.	.	TRBJ1-4	TGTGCCAGCTCACCACCGGGAGTGGAGGAAAAACTGTTTTTT	CASSPPGVEEKLFF
TRBV2	.	.	TRBJ2-1	TGTGCCAGCACCAGACTAGAGGGTCAGGATGAGCAGTTCTTC	CASTRLEGQDEQFF
TRBV11-3	TRBD1	.	TRBJ2-1	TGTGCCAGCAGCTACCGGACAGGGAGCAATGAGCAGTTCTTC	CASSYRTGSNEQFF
TRBV6-5	.	.	TRBJ1-2	TGTGCCAGCAGAAACACAGGGTCCTATGGCTACACCTTC	CASRNTGSYGYTF
TRBV2	.	.	TRBJ1-2	TGTGCCAGCAGTGAAGCGCGGACACCCGGCGGCTACACCTTC	CASSEARTPGGYTF
TRBV5-1	TRBD1	.	TRBJ1-1	TGCGCCAGCAGCTTGTATCCAGGGGGGAACACTGAAGCTTTCTTT	CASSLYPGGNTEAFF
TRBV7-8	TRBD2	.	TRBJ2-3	TGTGCCAGCAGCGTGGGGCCCCTAGCGGGAGGGCCGGGGTATACGCAGTATTTT	CASSVGPLAGGPGYTQYF
TRBV18	TRBD2	.	TRBJ2-1	TGTGCCAGCTCACCAGGGACTAGCCCACGCTCCTACAATGAGCAGTTCTTC	CASSPGTSPRSYNEQFF
TRBV28	TRBD1	.	TRBJ1-2	TGTGCCAGCAGTTTACTTCAGGGGGCTCTTGCGGATGGCTACACCTTC	CASSLLQGALADGYTF
TRBV11-2	.	.	TRBJ2-2	TGTGCCAGCAGCTTAGCAGTGGCAGGAAGGTTGTCCGGGGAGCTGTTTTTT	CASSLAVAGRLSGELFF
TRBV27	TRBD1	.	TRBJ1-6	TGTGCCAGCACCTCAGGGACAGGCAACTCACCCCTCCACTTT	CASTSGTGNSPLHF
TRBV24-1	TRBD1	.	TRBJ2-2	TGTGCCACCAGTGACCCTCCGGGTGTGGGGCAGGGGGCGAACACCGGGGAGCTGTTTTTT	CATSDPPGVGQGANTGELFF
TRBV30	.	.	TRBJ2-3	TGTGCCTGGAGTGTCTTACCAGTTAGCACAGATACGCAGTATTTT	CAWSVLPVSTDTQYF
TRBV18	.	.	TRBJ2-5	TGTGCCAGCTCACCGGGGGCTTCTTACCAAGAGACCCAGTACTTC	CASSPGASYQETQYF
TRBV28	.	few	TRBJ1-5	TGTGCCAGCAGCCTCCCCACAGGGAGCAATCAGCCCCAGCATTTT	CASSLPTGSNQPQHF
TRBV5-1	.	many	TRBJ1-5	TGCGCCAGCAGCTTGGGGGCACAGCAGCCCCAGCATTTT	CASSLGAQQPQHF
TRBV6-2/TRBV6-3	TRBD2	.	TRBJ2-3	TGTGCCAGCAGTTTCCCCGGACTAGCGGGAGGTAGAACAGATACGCAGTATTTT	CASSFPGLAGGRTDTQYF
TRBV12-5	.	.	TRBJ1-5	TGTGCTAGTGGTTTACTACAGCCCCAGCATTTT	CASGLLQPQHF
TRBV29-1	.	.	TRBJ2-7	TGCAGCGTTGAAGATTTTCCTAACTACGAGCAGTACTTC	CSVEDFPNYEQYF
TRBV18	TRBD1	.	TRBJ1-2	TGTGCCAGCTCACCCATAAACGACAGGGGGGATGGCTACACCTTC	CASSPINDRGDGYTF
TRBV5-1	TRBD1	once	TRBJ1-2	TGCGCCAGCAGCTTCCAGGACAGGGAAGGATCAGGCTACACCTTC	CASSFQDREGSGYTF
TRBV4-2	TRBD1	.	TRBJ1-2	TGTGCCAGCAGCCAACCGGGACAGACCTATGGCTACACCTTC	CASSQPGQTYGYTF
TRBV6-5	.	.	TRBJ1-1	TGTGCCAGCAGTCGAGAGAGGAACACTGAAGCTTTCTTT	CASSRERNTEAFF
TRBV7-9	.	.	TRBJ1-3	TGTGCCAGCAGCTTAGTCAATGGAAACACCATATATTTT	CASSLVNGNTIYF
TRBV7-9	TRBD2	.	TRBJ2-1	TGTGCCGGCCTACGACTAGCGGGAGGGCCAGGTGAGCAGTTCTTC	CAGLRLAGGPGEQFF
TRBV9	TRBD2	.	TRBJ2-3	TGTGCCAGCAGCGTAGTTTCTTCTAACCTTAGCGGGAGGTCCCCAGCTGACTCAGATACGCAGTATTTT	CASSVVSSNLSGRSPADSDTQYF
TRBV12-3/TRBV12-4	TRBD1	.	TRBJ1-6	TGTGCCAGCAAAACAGGGGTTAATTCACCCCTCCACTTT	CASKTGVNSPLHF
TRBV25-1	TRBD2	.	TRBJ2-7	TGTGCCAGCAGTGAATTGGTAGCGGGAAGCTACGAGCAGTACTTC	CASSELVAGSYEQYF
TRBV4-3	.	.	TRBJ1-1	TGCGCCAGCAGCCAAGGCCCTTCGACAGCTCAAGCTTTCTTT	CASSQGPSTAQAFF
TRBV15	.	.	TRBJ1-6	TGTGCCACCAGCAGAGATCACAACACCTATTCACCCCTCCACTTT	CATSRDHNTYSPLHF
TRBV20-1	.	.	TRBJ2-7	TGCAGTGCATTAGATATGTACGAGCAGTACTTC	CSALDMYEQYF
TRBV6-6	.	.	TRBJ2-5	TGTGCCAGCAGGCCTGGACACACCCAAGAGACCCAGTACTTC	CASRPGHTQETQYF
TRBV7-9	TRBD2	.	TRBJ2-1	TGTGCCAGCAGCTTTAGCGGGGGGTCATCCTACAATGAGCAGTTCTTC	CASSFSGGSSYNEQFF
TRBV12-5	TRBD1	.	TRBJ1-1	TGTGCTAGTGGCCGGAAACAGGGGGCGATCCCACCGAACACTGAAGCTTTCTTT	CASGRKQGAIPPNTEAFF
TRBV7-2	.	.	TRBJ2-5	TGTGCCAGCAGCTTAGCAGGGGCAGGAGAGACCCAGTACTTC	CASSLAGAGETQYF
TRBV5-1	.	.	TRBJ1-2	TGCGCCAGCAGCTTGTTGCAGGGCTCTAACTATGGCTACACCTTC	CASSLLQGSNYGYTF
TRBV29-1	.	few	TRBJ2-1	TGCAGCGTTGCGACTAGCTCCTACAATGAGCAGTTCTTC	CSVATSSYNEQFF
TRBV19	.	.	TRBJ1-5	TGTGCCAGTAGTAAGGGAGGATTTAGCAATCAGCCCCAGCATTTT	CASSKGGFSNQPQHF
TRBV4-1	TRBD2	few	TRBJ2-1	TGCGCCAGCAGCTATCCGGGGAGGGCACAAGTTGAGCAGTTCTTC	CASSYPGRAQVEQFF
TRBV28	.	.	TRBJ1-1	TGTGCCAGCAGTTTACGAACAGTGGGCACTGAAGCTTTCTTT	CASSLRTVGTEAFF
TRBV7-6	.	.	TRBJ1-3	TGTGCCAGCAGCTTAGTTGGGGGCGCAGAAGGAAACACCATATATTTT	CASSLVGGAEGNTIYF
TRBV29-1	.	.	TRBJ2-7	TGCAGCGTTGAAGCCTCGGGACTCCGCTACGAGCAGTACTTC	CSVEASGLRYEQYF
TRBV11-2	.	.	TRBJ1-3	TGTGCCAGCAGCTCACAGCCTACCCACTCTGGAAACACCATATATTTT	CASSSQPTHSGNTIYF
TRBV6-4	.	once	TRBJ2-1	TGTGCCAGCAGTGAGAGTTACAGGGTAGCCTACAATGAGCAGTTCTTC	CASSESYRVAYNEQFF
TRBV7-9	.	few	TRBJ1-5	TGTGCCAGCAGCCCAAGCGACGGGACTGTAAGGACCCAGCATTTT	CASSPSDGTVRTQHF
TRBV5-1	.	.	TRBJ1-1	TGCGCCAGCAGCCTGGGGGTCAGATCCGAGGGCACTGAAGCTTTCTTT	CASSLGVRSEGTEAFF
TRBV6-2/TRBV6-3	TRBD2	.	TRBJ2-7	TGTGCCAGCAGTTACTCGGCTAGCGGGAGGGGGCCCTACGAGCAGTACTTC	CASSYSASGRGPYEQYF
TRBV5-1	TRBD2	.	TRBJ2-3	TGCGCCAGCAGCTTGGATGTGACTAGCGGGATAGCAGATACGCAGTATTTT	CASSLDVTSGIADTQYF
TRBV27	TRBD2	.	TRBJ2-1	TGTGCCAGCAGTTTAGGGACCAGCGGGAGGGCCCACCATGAGCAGTTCTTC	CASSLGTSGRAHHEQFF
TRBV7-2	TRBD2	.	TRBJ2-1	TGTGCCAGCAGCTTAGTTGGGACTAGCGGTCTCAATGAGCAGTTCTTC	CASSLVGTSGLNEQFF
TRBV6-1	.	.	TRBJ2-7	TGTGCCAGCAGTGAAGTCCAGACCTACGAGCAGTACTTC	CASSEVQTYEQYF
TRBV24-1	TRBD1	.	TRBJ2-1	TGTGCCACTGGGACAGCCTACAATGAGCAGTTCTTC	CATGTAYNEQFF
TRBV12-5	.	.	TRBJ2-2	TGTGCTAGTGGCCCTAAGCCCGGGGAGCTGTTTTTT	CASGPKPGELFF
TRBV19	.	.	TRBJ2-1	TGTGCCAGTAGTAAACGAGATTACAATGAGCAGTTCTTC	CASSKRDYNEQFF
TRBV6-5	.	.	TRBJ2-1	TGTGCCAGCAGAGTTGCCGGGAGCAATGAGCAGTTCTTC	CASRVAGSNEQFF
TRBV5-8	TRBD2	.	TRBJ2-1	TGTGCCAGCACTCGCGGGAGATACGATGAGCAGTTCTTC	CASTRGRYDEQFF
TRBV27	TRBD1	.	TRBJ1-5	TGTGCCAGCAGTTTCAGGGGACAGGGACGGCAGCCCCAGCATTTT	CASSFRGQGRQPQHF
TRBV10-3	.	.	TRBJ1-2	TGTGCCATCAGTGAGTCCCCCGGGGTCAACTATGGCTACACCTTC	CAISESPGVNYGYTF